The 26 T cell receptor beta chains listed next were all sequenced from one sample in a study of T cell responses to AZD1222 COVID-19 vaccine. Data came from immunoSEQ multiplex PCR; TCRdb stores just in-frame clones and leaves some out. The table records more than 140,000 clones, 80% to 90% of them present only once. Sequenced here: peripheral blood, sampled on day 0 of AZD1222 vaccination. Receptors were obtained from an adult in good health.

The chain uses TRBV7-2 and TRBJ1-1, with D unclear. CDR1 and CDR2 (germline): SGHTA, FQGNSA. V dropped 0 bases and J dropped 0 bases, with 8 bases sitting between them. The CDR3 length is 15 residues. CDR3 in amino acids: CASSLAAVMNTEAFF. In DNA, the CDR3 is TGTGCCAGCAGCTTAGCTGCGGTCATGAACACTGAAGCTTTCTTT.

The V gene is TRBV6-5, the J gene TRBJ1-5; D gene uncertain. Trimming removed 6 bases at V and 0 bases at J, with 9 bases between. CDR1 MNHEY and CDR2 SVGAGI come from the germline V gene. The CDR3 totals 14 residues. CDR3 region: CASRPGGSNQPQHF. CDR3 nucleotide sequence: TGTGCCAGCAGGCCAGGCGGTAGCAATCAGCCCCAGCATTTT.

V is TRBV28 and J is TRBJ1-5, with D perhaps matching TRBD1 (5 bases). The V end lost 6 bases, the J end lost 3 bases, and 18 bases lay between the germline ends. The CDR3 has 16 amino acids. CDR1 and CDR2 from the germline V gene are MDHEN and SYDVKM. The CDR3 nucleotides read TGTGCCAGCAGCCACGAACTCACAGGATTCAATCAGCCCCAGCATTTT. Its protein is CASSHELTGFNQPQHF.

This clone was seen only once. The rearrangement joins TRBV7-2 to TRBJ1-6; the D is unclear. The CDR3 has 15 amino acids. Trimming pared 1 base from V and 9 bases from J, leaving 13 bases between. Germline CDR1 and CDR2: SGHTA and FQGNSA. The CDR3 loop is CASSLDPPPLSPLHF. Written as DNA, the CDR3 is TGTGCCAGCAGCTTAGACCCCCCTCCGCTTTCACCCCTCCACTTT. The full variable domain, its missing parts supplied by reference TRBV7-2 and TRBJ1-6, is GAGVSQSPSNKVTEKGKDVELRCDPISGHTALYWYRQSLGQGLEFLIYFQGNSAPDKSGLPSDRFSAERTGGSVSTLTIQRTQQEDSAVYLCASSLDPPPLSPLHFGNGTRLTVT.

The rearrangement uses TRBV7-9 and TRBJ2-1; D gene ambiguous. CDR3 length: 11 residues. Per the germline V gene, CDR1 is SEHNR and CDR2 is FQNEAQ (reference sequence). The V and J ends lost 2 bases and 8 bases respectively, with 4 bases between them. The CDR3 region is CASSLTDEQFF. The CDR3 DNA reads TGTGCCAGCAGCTTAACGGATGAGCAGTTCTTC. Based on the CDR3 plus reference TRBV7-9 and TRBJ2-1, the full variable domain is DTGVSQNPRHKITKRGQNVTFRCDPISEHNRLYWYRQTLGQGPEFLTYFQNEAQLEKSRLLSDRFSAERPKGSFSTLEIQRTEQGDSAMYLCASSLTDEQFFGPGTRLTVL.

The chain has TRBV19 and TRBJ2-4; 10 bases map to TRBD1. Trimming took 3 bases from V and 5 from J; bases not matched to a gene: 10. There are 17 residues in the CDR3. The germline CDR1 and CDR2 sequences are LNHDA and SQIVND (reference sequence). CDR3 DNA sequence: TGTGCCAGTAGTATTTTGGGACAGGGGTACGGCGAAAACATTCAGTACTTC. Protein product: CASSILGQGYGENIQYF.

CDR3 residues: CASSPRGKSTEAFF. CDR3 nucleotide sequence: TGTGCCAGCAGCCCCAGGGGAAAAAGCACTGAAGCTTTCTTT. The chain is built from TRBV3-1 (or the pseudogene TRBV3-2) and TRBJ1-1; D is possibly TRBD1 (6 bases). Germline V gives CDR1 LGHDT, CDR2 YNNKEL (reference sequence). V lost 4 bases and J 4 bases, leaving 13 bases between the germline ends. The CDR3 contains 14 residues.

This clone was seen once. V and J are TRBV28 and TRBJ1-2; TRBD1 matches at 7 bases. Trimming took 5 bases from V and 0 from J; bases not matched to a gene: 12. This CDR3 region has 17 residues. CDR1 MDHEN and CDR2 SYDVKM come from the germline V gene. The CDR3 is CASSPRQGRSPNYGYTF. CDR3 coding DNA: TGTGCCAGCAGTCCAAGACAGGGTAGGTCCCCTAACTATGGCTACACCTTC.

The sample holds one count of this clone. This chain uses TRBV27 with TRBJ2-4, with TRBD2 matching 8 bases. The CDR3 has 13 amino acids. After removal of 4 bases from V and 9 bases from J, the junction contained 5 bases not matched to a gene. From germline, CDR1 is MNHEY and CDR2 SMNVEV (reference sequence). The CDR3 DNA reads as TGTGCCAGCAGTTCCCCGGGGGGGACCATTCAGTACTTC. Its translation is CASSSPGGTIQYF.

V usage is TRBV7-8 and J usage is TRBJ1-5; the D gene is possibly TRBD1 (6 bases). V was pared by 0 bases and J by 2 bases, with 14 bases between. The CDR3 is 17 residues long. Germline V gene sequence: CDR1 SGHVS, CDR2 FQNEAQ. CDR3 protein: CASSLAYGGVGNQPQHF. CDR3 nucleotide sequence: TGTGCCAGCAGCTTAGCTTATGGGGGCGTCGGCAATCAGCCCCAGCATTTT.

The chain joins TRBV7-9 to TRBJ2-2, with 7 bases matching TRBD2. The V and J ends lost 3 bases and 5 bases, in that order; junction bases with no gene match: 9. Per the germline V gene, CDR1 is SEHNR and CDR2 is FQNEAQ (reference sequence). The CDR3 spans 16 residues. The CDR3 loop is CASSLVVAGFTGELFF. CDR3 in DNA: TGTGCCAGCAGCTTGGTCGTAGCGGGTTTTACCGGGGAGCTGTTTTTT.

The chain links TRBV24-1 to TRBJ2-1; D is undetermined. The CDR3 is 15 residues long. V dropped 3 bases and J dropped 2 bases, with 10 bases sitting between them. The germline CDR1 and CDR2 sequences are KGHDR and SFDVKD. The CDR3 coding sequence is TGTGCCACCAGTGATGGGTGGGGTACCTACAATGAGCAGTTCTTC. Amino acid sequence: CATSDGWGTYNEQFF.

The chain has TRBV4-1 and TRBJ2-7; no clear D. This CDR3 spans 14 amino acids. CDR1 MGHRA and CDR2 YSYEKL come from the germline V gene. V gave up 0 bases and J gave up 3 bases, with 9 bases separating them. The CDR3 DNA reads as TGCGCCAGCAGCCAAGAAACAGCCGACTACGAGCAGTACTTC. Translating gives CASSQETADYEQYF.

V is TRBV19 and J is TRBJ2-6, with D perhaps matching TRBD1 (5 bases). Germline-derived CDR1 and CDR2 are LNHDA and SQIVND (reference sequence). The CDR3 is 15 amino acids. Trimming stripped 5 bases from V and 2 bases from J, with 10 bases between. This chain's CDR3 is CASSLDSTGANVLTF. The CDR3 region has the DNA TGTGCCAGTAGTCTCGACAGTACTGGGGCCAACGTCCTGACTTTC.

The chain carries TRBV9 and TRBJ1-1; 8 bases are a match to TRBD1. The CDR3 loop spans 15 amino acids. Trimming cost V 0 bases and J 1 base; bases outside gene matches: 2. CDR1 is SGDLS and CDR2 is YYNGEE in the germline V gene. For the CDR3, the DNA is TGTGCCAGCAGCGTAGTTGACAGGGGGAACACTGAAGCTTTCTTT. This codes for CASSVVDRGNTEAFF.

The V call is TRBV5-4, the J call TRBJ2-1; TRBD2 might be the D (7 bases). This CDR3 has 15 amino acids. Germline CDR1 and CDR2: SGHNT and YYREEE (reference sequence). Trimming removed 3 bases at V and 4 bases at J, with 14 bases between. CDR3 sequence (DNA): TGTGCCAGCAGCTCCTGGGGGGGGCCATACAATGAGCAGTTCTTC. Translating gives CASSSWGGPYNEQFF.

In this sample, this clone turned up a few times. The CDR3 protein is CASRTRGANTGELFF. For the CDR3, the DNA is TGTGCCAGCAGAACCAGGGGGGCGAACACCGGGGAGCTGTTTTTT. The chain carries TRBV5-6 and TRBJ2-2, with TRBD1 as a possible D gene (7 bases). The V gene's germline CDR1 is SGHDT and CDR2 YYEEEE. Trimming cost V 5 bases and J 0 bases, with 11 bases left between them. The CDR3 is made up of 15 amino acids.

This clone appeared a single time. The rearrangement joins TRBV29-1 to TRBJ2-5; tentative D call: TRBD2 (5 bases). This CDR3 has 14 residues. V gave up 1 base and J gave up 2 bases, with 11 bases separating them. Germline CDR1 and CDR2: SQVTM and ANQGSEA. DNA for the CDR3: TGCAGCGTTGAAGGTGAGGGTTCTCAAGAGACCCAGTACTTC. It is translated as CSVEGEGSQETQYF.

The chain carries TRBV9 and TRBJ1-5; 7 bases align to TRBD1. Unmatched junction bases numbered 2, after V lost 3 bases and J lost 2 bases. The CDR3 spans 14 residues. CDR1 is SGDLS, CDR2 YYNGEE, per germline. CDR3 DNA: TGTGCCAGCAGCGGGACAGGCGGCAATCAGCCCCAGCATTTT. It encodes CASSGTGGNQPQHF.

CDR3 amino acids: CASSYSRQGDSPLHF. The CDR3 coding sequence is TGTGCCAGCAGTTACTCGAGACAGGGAGATTCACCCCTCCACTTT. This chain uses TRBV6-5 with TRBJ1-6, with TRBD1 identical over 7 bases. Germline values: CDR1 MNHEY, CDR2 SVGAGI. Losses at the gene ends were 0 bases for V and 8 bases for J; bases not matched to a gene: 4. The CDR3 runs to 15 residues.

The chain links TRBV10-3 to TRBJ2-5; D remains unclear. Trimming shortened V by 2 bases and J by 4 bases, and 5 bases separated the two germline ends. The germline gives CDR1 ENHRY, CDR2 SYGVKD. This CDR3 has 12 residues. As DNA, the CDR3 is TGTGCCATCAGTGAGAAGGGAGAGACCCAGTACTTC. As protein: CAISEKGETQYF.

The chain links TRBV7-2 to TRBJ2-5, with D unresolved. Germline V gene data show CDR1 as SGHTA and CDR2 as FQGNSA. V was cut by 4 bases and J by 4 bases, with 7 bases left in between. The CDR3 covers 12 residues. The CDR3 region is CASSSRPETQYF. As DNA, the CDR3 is TGTGCCAGCAGCTCCCGGCCAGAGACCCAGTACTTC.

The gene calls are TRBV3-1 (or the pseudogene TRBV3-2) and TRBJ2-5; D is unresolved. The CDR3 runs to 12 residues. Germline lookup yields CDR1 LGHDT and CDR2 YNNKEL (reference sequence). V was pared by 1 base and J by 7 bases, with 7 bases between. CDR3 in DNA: TGTGCCAGCAGCCAAGGGTTTGGGACCCAGTACTTC. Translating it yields CASSQGFGTQYF.

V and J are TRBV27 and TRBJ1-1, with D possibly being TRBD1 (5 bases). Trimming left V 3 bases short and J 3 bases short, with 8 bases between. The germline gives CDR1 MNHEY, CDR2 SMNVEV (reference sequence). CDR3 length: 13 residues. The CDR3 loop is CASSLGPHTEAFF. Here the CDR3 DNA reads TGTGCCAGCAGTTTGGGACCCCACACTGAAGCTTTCTTT.

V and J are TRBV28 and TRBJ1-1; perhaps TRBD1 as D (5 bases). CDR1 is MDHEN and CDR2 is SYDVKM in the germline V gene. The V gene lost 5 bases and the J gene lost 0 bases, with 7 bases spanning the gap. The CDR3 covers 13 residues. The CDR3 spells CASSGGMNTEAFF. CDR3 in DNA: TGTGCCAGCAGTGGGGGGATGAACACTGAAGCTTTCTTT. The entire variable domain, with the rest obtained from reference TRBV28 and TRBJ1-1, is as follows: DVKVTQSSRYLVKRTGEKVFLECVQDMDHENMFWYRQDPGLGLRLIYFSYDVKMKEKGDIPEGYSVSREKKERFSLILESASTNQTSMYLCASSGGMNTEAFFGQGTRLTVV.

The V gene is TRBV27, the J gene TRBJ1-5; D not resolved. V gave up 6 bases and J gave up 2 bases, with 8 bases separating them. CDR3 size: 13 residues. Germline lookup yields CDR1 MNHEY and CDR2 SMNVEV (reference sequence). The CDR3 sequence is CASSPGRNQPQHF. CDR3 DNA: TGTGCCAGCAGCCCAGGTCGCAATCAGCCCCAGCATTTT.